This T cell receptor (beta chain) stems from a study of CD8 T cells in ankylosing spondylitis. Regarding the study as a whole: Disease-linked clones reportedly showed significant enrichment in matched ankylosing spondylitis synovial fluid. Clones linked to the disease showed a CD8+ phenotype. They occurred at relatively low frequencies in peripheral blood. Blood of patients with ankylosing spondylitis appeared to be characterized by a TCR beta motif of several highly homologous variants.

This clonotype was seen a handful of times. Its matching antigen is unknown. A single base separates this from a much larger clone, so it may be a read error. Preparation of TCR beta libraries was done by quantitative 5'-RACE with molecular barcodes. TCRdb re-called the 5' RACE reads through MiXCR, storing one row per CDR3 protein. Seen here are some 300,000 distinct CDR3 sequences, around 21% observed once, and the top ten hold roughly 3.6%. The CDR3 consists of 13 residues. Germline V CDR1 and CDR2: DFQATT, SNEGSKA (reference sequence). What was sequenced was blood, either unsorted or a sorted T cell fraction (not recorded which). The clonotype comes from a female donor with ankylosing spondylitis or in good health (not recorded which). The rearrangement joins TRBV20-1 to TRBJ1-1; no firm D call. CDR3: CSASTPMNIEAFF. The CDR3 DNA is TGCAGTGCTAGTACGCCTATGAACATTGAAGCTTTCTTT.